This T cell receptor beta chain was found in a study of blood T cells in healthy people across ages (dated by TCRdb to between 2015 and 2016). Regarding the study in general: In model experiments, template switching captured about one uniquely barcoded TCR beta cDNA molecule for every two T cells. Donors were grouped into four age groups: young (average approximately 16 years), middle-aged (roughly 37), aged (around 60) and long-lived (around 80). The study analyzed two additional independent replicas of 1 million unique cDNA reads from the same blood draw for two donors, one aged 18 to 30 and one aged 80 or older. To avoid experimental bias, donors of different ages were randomly spread across the sequencing lanes. Using deep sequencing normalized with unique cDNA molecular identifiers, the study measured how TCR beta repertoire diversity changes with age.

The donors were a few dozen Caucasian individuals from Russia, aged about 6 to 100 years, who were systemically healthy. Each donor gave 9.5 to 10 milliliters of peripheral blood, drawn into EDTA-treated Vacutainer tubes. Ficoll-Paque density-gradient centrifugation was used to isolate PBMCs, with at least 6.5 million per sample. Total RNA, at least 5.5 micrograms per sample, was extracted from PBMCs with Trizol reagent. For every donor, an aliquot of PBMCs went through flow cytometry to measure the percentages of naive CD45RAhigh/CD27high T cells. The study at large found these results: A strong correlation was found between observed TCR beta diversity and the percentage of naive T cells measured by flow cytometry. Estimates of total diversity from one million sequenced T cells were regarded as lower bounds and underestimates. Donor CMV infection status was unknown, potentially confounding age-related changes in expanded clonotypes. As age increased, observed TCR beta diversity per million T cells dropped in a roughly linear way, and a significant reduction was already evident by age 40. Because profiling used bulk unsorted PBMCs, naive and antigen-experienced compartments could not be compared conclusively. The long-lived group showed more naive CD4+ T cells, fewer expanded clones and increased TCR diversity than the aged group, suggesting age selection.

Turning to this clonotype: No antigen is known for it. Base qualities were left out, and no much larger clone turns up one base away.

Trimming accounts for 6 bases at V and 2 bases at J, while the number of junction bases matched to no gene is 6. CDR1 is given as MNHEY and CDR2 as SVGAGI, both from the germline V gene. There are 14 amino acids in the CDR3, from cysteine to phenylalanine inclusive. Only CDR3 DNA remains: 42 bases, in frame from the first base. Library method: 5' RACE. These reads were obtained on an Illumina HiSeq 2500. A second PCR of about 6 to 11 cycles was performed with a sample-barcoded 5' primer and a J-beta primer mix. A template-switch 5' adaptor carrying 12 random nucleotides introduced a unique molecular identifier onto each TCR beta cDNA molecule. At least 2.5 million CDR3-containing paired-end reads were obtained from each sample. First-strand cDNA synthesis was performed from all RNA using the Mint cDNA synthesis kit, with priming by a TRBC-specific oligonucleotide. Following uracil-DNA glycosylase treatment, a first 18-cycle PCR with universal primers M1SS and BC2_uni_R was performed on all cDNA. The paper's processing steps were these. Each sample was normalized by randomly selecting 1 million high-quality reads, each carrying a distinct molecular identifier. Instead of being binned into consensus sequences, reads with shared molecular identifiers were discarded. MiTCR, with a Q25 quality threshold and the strictest error-elimination algorithm, was used for CDR3 identification, clonotype clustering and error correction. A nonparametric unseen species model with Euler transformation was used to estimate lower-bound total TCR beta diversity. TCRdb reworked the public reads: Q25 trimming with fastp, MiXCR clone assembly, productive beta chains retained. Every CDR3 protein is listed once, alongside the most common genes and DNA of its rows. None of the V and J calls come from the authors' own analysis; TCRdb made them. This sample has some 700,000 distinct CDR3 sequences in its table, and over 20% of those were observed once. The top ten constitute around a fifth of the sample.

The receptor was isolated from a man between 65 and 80 years old in good health. The sequenced sample was blood. The chain is made from TRBV6-5 and TRBJ1-2, with 7 bases aligning to TRBD1. In nucleotides, the sequence is TGTGCCAGCAGAGAAGAGGGACAGAACTATGGCTACACCTTC. Its protein product is CASREEGQNYGYTF.